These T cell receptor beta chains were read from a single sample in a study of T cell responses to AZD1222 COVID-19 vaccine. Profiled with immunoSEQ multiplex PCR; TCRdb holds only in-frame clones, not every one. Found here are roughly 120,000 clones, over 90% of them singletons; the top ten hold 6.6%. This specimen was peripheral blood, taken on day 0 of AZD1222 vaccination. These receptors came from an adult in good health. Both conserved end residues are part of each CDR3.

CAWSVVGIRGNQPQHF	TRBV30	TRBJ1-5
CACWDALRAFF	TRBV30	TRBJ1-1
CASSSGTGLFYEQYF	TRBV9	TRBJ2-7
CASSEWLAGSVGNEQYF	TRBV6-1	TRBJ2-7
CASQRGSTDTQYF	TRBV28	TRBJ2-3
CASSYSTLAGGGTDTQYF	TRBV6-2/TRBV6-3	TRBJ2-3
CASSQAGGGLGEAFF	TRBV14	TRBJ1-1
CASRPVGITEAFF	TRBV19	TRBJ1-1
CASSQQGTMGAFF	TRBV12-3/TRBV12-4	TRBJ1-1
CASSVAFIPGYTF	TRBV6-4	TRBJ1-2
CASSSPSSGRWNEQYF	TRBV28	TRBJ2-7
CASSLADRTYEQYF	TRBV27	TRBJ2-7
CASRAGQGNTEAFF	TRBV5-1	TRBJ1-1
CSVEVPQSSYNEQFF	TRBV29-1	TRBJ2-1
CASIGTSGHSYEQYF	TRBV28	TRBJ2-7
CSVEVNKQRYGYTF	TRBV29-1	TRBJ1-2
CASSSRGPTGNTIYF	TRBV7-2	TRBJ1-3